A single T cell receptor (beta chain) is shown here with its context. Its target is not known. The data are from a study of cytomegalovirus exposure and HLA in healthy donors. The PCR ran on 60 Vbeta and 13 Jbeta primers. The data were produced by immunoSEQ multiplex PCR, yet TCRdb's version contains in-frame clones alone and is incomplete. The sample records about 120,000 clones, about 76% being singletons. Study-level findings and limits: Donor immune exposure was known only as CMV serostatus. Later analysis placed DRB1 highest and HLA-C lowest in TCR association rates, which differed by HLA locus.

The sample taken for sequencing was PBMCs. The receptor comes from a woman under 40 in good health and CMV-seronegative.

The CDR3 loop reads CASSLRSGSTHEQYF. Here the CDR3 DNA reads TGTGCCAGCAGTTTAAGGAGCGGGAGTACCCACGAGCAGTACTTC. The rearrangement links TRBV28 to TRBJ2-7; TRBD2 matches at 8 bases. The CDR3 sequence is 15 residues long. CDR1 and CDR2 (germline): MDHEN, SYDVKM. The J segment lost 5 bases and the V segment lost 2 bases, leaving 8 bases of the junction unmatched.